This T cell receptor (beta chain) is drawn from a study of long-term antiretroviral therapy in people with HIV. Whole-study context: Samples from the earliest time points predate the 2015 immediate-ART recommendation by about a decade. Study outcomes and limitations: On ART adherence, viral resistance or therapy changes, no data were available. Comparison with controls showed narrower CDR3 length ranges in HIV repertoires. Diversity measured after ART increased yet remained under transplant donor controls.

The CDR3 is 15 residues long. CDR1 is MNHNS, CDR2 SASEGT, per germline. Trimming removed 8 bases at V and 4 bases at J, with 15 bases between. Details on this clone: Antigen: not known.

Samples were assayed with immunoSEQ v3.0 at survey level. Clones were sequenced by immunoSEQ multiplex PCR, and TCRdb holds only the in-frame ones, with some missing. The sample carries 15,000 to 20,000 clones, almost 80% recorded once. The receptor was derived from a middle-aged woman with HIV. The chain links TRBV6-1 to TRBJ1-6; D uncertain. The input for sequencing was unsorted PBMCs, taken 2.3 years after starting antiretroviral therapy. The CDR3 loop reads CASEDAAGYNSPLHF. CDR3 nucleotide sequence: TGTGCCAGCGAGGACGCGGCTGGATATAATTCACCCCTCCACTTT.